The clone carrying this TCR beta chain is a singleton in its sample. Its antigen is not identified. The CDR3 has 16 amino acids. Germline values: CDR1 LNHDA, CDR2 SQIVND (reference sequence). Profiled with immunoSEQ multiplex PCR; TCRdb holds only in-frame clones, not every one. The table lists roughly 100,000 clones, roughly 81% of them singletons, with 9.5% to 15% in the top ten. This sample was taken from a study of glioma-infiltrating T cells after dendritic cell vaccination. Points from the study as a whole: Longer survival after dendritic cell vaccination followed higher pretreatment TIL content.

The sample here was blood, taken before dendritic cell vaccination. The chain couples TRBV19 to TRBJ2-5; TRBD1 is a possible D gene (6 bases). The J call may be in error: the DNA end matches TRBJ2-7 better. This sequence was found in a human donor with glioblastoma. The CDR3 nucleotides read TGTGCCAGTAGTATTGAATGGCCAGGGGCTTCCTACGAGCAGTACTTC. The encoded protein is CASSIEWPGASYEQYF.